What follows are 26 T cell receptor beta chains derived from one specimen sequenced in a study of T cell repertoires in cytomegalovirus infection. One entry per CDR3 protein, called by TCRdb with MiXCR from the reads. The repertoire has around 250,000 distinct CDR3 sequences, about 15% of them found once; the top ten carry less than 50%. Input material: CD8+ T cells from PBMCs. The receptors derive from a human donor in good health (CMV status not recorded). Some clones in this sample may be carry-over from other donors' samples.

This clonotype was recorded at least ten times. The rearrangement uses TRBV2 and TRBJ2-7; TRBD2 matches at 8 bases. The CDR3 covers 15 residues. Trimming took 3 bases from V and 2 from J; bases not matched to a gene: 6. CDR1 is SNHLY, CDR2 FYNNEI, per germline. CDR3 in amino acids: CASSEGLAGTYEQYF. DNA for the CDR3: TGTGCCAGCAGTGAGGGCCTAGCGGGTACCTACGAGCAGTACTTC.

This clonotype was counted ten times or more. In nucleotides, the CDR3 is TGTGCCAGCAGCTTAGCCTCGGAACTAGCGTACAATGAGCAGTTCTTC. The encoded protein is CASSLASELAYNEQFF. The rearrangement uses TRBV7-6 and TRBJ2-1; 7 bases line up with TRBD2. The ends lost 0 bases at V and 4 bases at J; junction bases unmatched: 6. This CDR3 region has 16 residues. Germline CDR1 is SGHVS and CDR2 is FNYEAQ.

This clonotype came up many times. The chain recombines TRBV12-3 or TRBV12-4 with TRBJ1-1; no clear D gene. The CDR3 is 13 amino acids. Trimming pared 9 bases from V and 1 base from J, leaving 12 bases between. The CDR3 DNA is TGTGCCAGTCTGGGGAGTTCGAACACTGAAGCTTTCTTT. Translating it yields CASLGSSNTEAFF.

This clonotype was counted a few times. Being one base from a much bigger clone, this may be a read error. The CDR3 nucleotides are TGTGCCAGCAGTTACTTCGCCGGGGAGCTGTTTTTT. The encoded protein is CASSYFAGELFF. The V call is TRBV6-5, the J call TRBJ2-2; D gene uncertain. The CDR3 is made up of 12 amino acids. Germline V CDR1 and CDR2: MNHEY, SVGAGI. V was shortened by 1 base and J by 6 bases, with 3 bases between the two germline ends.

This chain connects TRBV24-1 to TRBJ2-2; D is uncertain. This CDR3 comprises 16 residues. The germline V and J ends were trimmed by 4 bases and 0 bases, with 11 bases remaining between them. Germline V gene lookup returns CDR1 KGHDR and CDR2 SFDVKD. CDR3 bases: TGTGCCACCAGTGACGCTCGGGCGGCGAACACCGGGGAGCTGTTTTTT. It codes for CATSDARAANTGELFF.

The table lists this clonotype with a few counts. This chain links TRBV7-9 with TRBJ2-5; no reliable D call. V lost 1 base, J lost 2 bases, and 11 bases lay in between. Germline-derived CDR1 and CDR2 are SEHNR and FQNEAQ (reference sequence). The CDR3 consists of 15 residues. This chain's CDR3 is CASSLVSFRQETQYF. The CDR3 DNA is TGTGCCAGCAGCTTAGTTTCCTTTAGGCAAGAGACCCAGTACTTC. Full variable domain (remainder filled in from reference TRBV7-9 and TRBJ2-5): DTGVSQNPRHKITKRGQNVTFRCDPISEHNRLYWYRQTLGQGPEFLTYFQNEAQLEKSRLLSDRFSAERPKGSFSTLEIQRTEQGDSAMYLCASSLVSFRQETQYFGPGTRLLVL.

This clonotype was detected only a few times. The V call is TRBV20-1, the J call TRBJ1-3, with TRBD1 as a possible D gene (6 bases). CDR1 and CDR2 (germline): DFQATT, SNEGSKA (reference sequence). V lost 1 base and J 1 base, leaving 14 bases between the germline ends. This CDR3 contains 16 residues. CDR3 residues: CSARGPGDVSGNTIYF. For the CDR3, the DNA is TGCAGTGCTAGAGGGCCAGGGGATGTTTCTGGAAACACCATATATTTT.

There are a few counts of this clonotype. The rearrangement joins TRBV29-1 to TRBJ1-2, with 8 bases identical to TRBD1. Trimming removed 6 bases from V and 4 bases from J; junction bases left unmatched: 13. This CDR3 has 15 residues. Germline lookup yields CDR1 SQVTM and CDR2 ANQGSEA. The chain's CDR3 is CSVTAPTGALYGYTF. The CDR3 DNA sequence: TGCAGCGTCACCGCTCCGACAGGGGCCCTCTATGGCTACACCTTC.

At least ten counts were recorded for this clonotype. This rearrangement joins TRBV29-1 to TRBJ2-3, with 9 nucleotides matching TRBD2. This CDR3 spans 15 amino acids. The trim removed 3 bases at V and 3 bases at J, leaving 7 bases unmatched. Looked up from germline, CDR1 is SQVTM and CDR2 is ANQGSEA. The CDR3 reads CSVERSGGLTDTQYF. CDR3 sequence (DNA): TGCAGCGTTGAGCGGAGCGGGGGGTTGACAGATACGCAGTATTTT.

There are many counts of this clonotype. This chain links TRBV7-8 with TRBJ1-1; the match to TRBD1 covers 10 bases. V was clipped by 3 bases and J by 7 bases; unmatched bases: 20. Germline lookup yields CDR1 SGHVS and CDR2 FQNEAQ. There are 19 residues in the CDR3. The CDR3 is CASSFPKVDRGDLLIEAFF. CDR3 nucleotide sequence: TGTGCCAGCAGCTTCCCGAAGGTGGACAGGGGGGACTTACTTATTGAAGCTTTCTTT.

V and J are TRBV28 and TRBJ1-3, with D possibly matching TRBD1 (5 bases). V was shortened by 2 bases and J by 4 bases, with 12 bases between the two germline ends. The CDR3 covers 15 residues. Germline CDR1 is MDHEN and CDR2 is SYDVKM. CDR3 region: CASSLIDRGGNTIYF. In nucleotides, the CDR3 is TGTGCCAGCAGTTTAATCGACCGGGGCGGAAACACCATATATTTT.

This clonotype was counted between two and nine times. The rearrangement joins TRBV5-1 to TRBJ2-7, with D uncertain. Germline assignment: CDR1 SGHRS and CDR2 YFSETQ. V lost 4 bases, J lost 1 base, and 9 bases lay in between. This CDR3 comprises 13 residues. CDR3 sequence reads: CASSGERSYEQYF. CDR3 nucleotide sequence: TGCGCCAGCAGCGGCGAAAGGTCCTACGAGCAGTACTTC.

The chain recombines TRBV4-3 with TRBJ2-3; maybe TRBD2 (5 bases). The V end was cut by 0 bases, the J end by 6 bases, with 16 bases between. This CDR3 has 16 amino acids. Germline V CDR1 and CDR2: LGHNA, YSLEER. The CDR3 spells CASSQDLLIWRDTQYF. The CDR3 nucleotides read TGCGCCAGCAGCCAAGATCTGCTCATTTGGAGGGATACGCAGTATTTT.

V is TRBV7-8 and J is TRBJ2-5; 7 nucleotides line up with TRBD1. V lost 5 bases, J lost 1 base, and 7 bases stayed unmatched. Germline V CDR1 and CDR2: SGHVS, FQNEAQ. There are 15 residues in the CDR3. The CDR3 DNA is TGTGCCAGCAGCGAAGGCAACAGGGGCCAAGAGACCCAGTACTTC. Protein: CASSEGNRGQETQYF.

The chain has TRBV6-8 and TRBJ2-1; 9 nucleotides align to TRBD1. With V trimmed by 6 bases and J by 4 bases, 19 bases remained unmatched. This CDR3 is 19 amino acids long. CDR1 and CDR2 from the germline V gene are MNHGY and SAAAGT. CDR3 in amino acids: CASSSRDRGSFRLYNEQFF. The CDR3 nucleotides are TGTGCCAGCAGCTCCCGAGACAGGGGGTCCTTCCGCCTATACAATGAGCAGTTCTTC.

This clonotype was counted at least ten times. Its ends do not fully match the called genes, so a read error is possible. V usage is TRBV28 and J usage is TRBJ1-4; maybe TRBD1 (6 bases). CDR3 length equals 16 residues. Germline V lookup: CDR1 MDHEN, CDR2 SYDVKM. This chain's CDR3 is CASRLSGDATNEKLFF. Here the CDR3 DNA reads TGTGCCAGCAGGTTATCAGGGGACGCAACTAATGAAAAACTGTTTTTT.

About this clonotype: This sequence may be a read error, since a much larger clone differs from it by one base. In DNA, the CDR3 is TGTCCCAGCCAATACGGCGATACGCAGTATTTT. This sequence encodes CPSQYGDTQYF. The V call is TRBV6-5, the J call TRBJ2-3; unclear D gene. The CDR3 is 11 residues long. Germline loops: CDR1 MNHEY, CDR2 SVGAGI.

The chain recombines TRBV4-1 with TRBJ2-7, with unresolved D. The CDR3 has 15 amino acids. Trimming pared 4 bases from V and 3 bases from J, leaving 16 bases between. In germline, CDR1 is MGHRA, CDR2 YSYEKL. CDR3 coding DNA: TGCGCCAGCAGCCTCCGGCACGGCAGCAGCTACGAGCAGTACTTC. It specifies CASSLRHGSSYEQYF.

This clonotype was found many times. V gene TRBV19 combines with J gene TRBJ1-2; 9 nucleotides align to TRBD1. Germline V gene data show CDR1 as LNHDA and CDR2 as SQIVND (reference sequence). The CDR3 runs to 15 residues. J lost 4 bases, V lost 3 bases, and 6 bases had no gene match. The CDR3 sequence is CASSIWDRAPYGYTF. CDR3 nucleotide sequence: TGTGCCAGTAGTATTTGGGACAGGGCCCCCTATGGCTACACCTTC.

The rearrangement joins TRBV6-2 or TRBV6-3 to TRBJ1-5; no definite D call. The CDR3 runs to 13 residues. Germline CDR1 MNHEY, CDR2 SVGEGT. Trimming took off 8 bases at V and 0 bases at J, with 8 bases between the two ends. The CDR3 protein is CASADHSNQPQHF. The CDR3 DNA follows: TGTGCCAGCGCTGATCATAGCAATCAGCCCCAGCATTTT.

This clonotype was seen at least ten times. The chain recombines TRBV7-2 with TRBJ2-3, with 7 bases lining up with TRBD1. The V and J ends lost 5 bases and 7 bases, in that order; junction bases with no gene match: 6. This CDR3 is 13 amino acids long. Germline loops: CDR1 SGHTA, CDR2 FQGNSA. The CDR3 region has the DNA TGTGCCAGCAGCCTCAATAGGGGGCATACGCAGTATTTT. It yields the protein CASSLNRGHTQYF.

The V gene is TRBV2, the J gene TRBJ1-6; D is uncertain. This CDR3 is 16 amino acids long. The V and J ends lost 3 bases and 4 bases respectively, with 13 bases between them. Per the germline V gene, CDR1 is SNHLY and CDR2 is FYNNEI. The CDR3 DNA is TGTGCCAGCAGTGAGTTAAACAGCGTTTATAATTCACCCCTCCACTTT. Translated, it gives CASSELNSVYNSPLHF.

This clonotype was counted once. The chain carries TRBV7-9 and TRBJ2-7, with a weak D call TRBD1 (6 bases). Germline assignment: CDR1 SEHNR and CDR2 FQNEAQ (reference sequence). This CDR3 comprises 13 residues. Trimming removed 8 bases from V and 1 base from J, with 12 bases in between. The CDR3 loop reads CASATGNSYEQYF. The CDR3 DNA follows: TGTGCCAGCGCCACAGGGAATTCCTACGAGCAGTACTTC. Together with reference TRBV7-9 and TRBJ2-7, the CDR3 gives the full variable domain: DTGVSQNPRHKITKRGQNVTFRCDPISEHNRLYWYRQTLGQGPEFLTYFQNEAQLEKSRLLSDRFSAERPKGSFSTLEIQRTEQGDSAMYLCASATGNSYEQYFGPGTRLTVT.

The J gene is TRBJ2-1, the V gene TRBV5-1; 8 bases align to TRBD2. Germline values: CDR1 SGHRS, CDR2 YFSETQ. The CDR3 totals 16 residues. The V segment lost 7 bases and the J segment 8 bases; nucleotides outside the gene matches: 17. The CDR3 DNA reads TGCGCCAGCCGTGACCCAGCGGGGGCCGGGAGTGATGAGCAGTTCTTC. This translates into CASRDPAGAGSDEQFF.

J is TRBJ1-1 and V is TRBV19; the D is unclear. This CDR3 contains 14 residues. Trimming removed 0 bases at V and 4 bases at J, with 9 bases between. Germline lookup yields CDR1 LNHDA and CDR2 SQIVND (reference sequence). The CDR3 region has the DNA TGTGCCAGTAGTATAGATCACGGTATCACTGAAGCTTTCTTT. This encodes CASSIDHGITEAFF.

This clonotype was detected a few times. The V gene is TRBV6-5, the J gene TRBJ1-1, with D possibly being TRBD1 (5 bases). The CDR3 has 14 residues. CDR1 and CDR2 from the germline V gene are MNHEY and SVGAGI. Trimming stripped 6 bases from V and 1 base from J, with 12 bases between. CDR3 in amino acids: CASSETDPNTEAFF. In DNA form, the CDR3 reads TGTGCCAGCAGCGAGACAGATCCGAACACTGAAGCTTTCTTT.